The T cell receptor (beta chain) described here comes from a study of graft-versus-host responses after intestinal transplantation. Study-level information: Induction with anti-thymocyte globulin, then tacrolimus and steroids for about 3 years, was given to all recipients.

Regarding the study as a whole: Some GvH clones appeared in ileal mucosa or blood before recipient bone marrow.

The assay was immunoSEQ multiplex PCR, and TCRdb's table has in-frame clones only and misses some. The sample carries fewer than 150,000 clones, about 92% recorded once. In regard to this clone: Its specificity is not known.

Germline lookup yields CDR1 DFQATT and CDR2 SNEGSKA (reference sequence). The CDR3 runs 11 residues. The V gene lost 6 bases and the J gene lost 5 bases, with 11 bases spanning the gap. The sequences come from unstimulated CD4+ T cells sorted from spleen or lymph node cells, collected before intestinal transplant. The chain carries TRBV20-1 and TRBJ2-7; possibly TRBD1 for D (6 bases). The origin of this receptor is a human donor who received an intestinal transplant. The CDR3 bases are TGCAGTGCCGGACCAGGGGACGAGCAGTACTTC. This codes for CSAGPGDEQYF.